What follows are 3 T cell receptor beta chains derived from one specimen sequenced in a study of shared clonotypes between healthy human individuals. Only in-frame clones appear in the TCRdb table, and some are missing; sequencing was by immunoSEQ multiplex PCR. Of hundreds of thousands of clones listed, about 85% are singletons. The material sequenced was PBMCs. These receptors came from a woman aged 40 to 55 in good health. Some clones in this sample may be carry-over from other donors' samples.

This clone was found once. This chain links TRBV6-6 with TRBJ2-7, with unresolved D. V was cut by 2 bases and J by 1 base, with 9 bases left in between. CDR3 length: 14 residues. CDR1 MNHNY and CDR2 SVGAGI come from the germline V gene (reference sequence). CDR3 in DNA: TGTGCCAGCAGTTACGAGGCCAGTTCCTACGAGCAGTACTTC. It translates to CASSYEASSYEQYF.

In its sample, this clone was seen once. The V and J genes are TRBV7-3 and TRBJ2-7; D tentatively reads TRBD1 or TRBD2 (5 bases each). V gave up 3 bases and J gave up 6 bases, with 15 bases separating them. Germline CDR1 and CDR2: SGHTA and FQGTGA. The CDR3 is made up of 14 amino acids. As DNA, the CDR3 is TGTGCCAGCAGCTTCTCCGGGACGGGCAGCGAGCAGTACTTC. It translates to CASSFSGTGSEQYF.

The gene calls are TRBV7-9 and TRBJ2-7, with D tentatively TRBD2 (5 bases). In germline, CDR1 is SEHNR, CDR2 FQNEAQ (reference sequence). The ends were cut back, 1 base at V and 0 bases at J, with 10 bases in the middle. CDR3 size: 15 residues. CDR3 sequence (DNA): TGTGCCAGCAGCTTAGTCGGGATGAGCTCCTACGAGCAGTACTTC. Translated: CASSLVGMSSYEQYF. Full variable domain (outside the CDR3, taken from reference TRBV7-9 and TRBJ2-7): DTGVSQNPRHKITKRGQNVTFRCDPISEHNRLYWYRQTLGQGPEFLTYFQNEAQLEKSRLLSDRFSAERPKGSFSTLEIQRTEQGDSAMYLCASSLVGMSSYEQYFGPGTRLTVT.